Presented here are 16 T cell receptor beta chains from one specimen sequenced in a study of blood T cell repertoires in COVID-19 (dated by TCRdb to the early 2020s). The library relied on the immunoSEQ multiplex PCR assay. TCRdb mirrors the immuneACCESS table, restricted to in-frame sequences. Some clones are absent from its copies; in checked studies, under half trace to an unresolved V gene, and the reason for the others is unknown. The table for this sample lists approximately 250,000 clones; about 82% of them were counted only once. 5.1% of the sample is in the top ten clones. The sample was peripheral blood. These receptors all come from a man aged 50 or older with COVID-19, enrolled during active disease.

The V gene is TRBV29-1, the J gene TRBJ2-7; tentative D call: TRBD1 (6 bases). The V gene lost 7 bases and the J gene lost 3 bases, with 10 bases spanning the gap. Germline CDR1 reads SQVTM; CDR2 reads ANQGSEA. This CDR3 region has 11 residues. The CDR3 coding sequence is TGCAGCGCGGAGGACAGCTACGAGCAGTACTTC. Its translation: CSAEDSYEQYF.

V and J are TRBV6-4 and TRBJ2-1; 11 bases match TRBD2. Trimming cost V 6 bases and J 3 bases; bases outside gene matches: 4. The CDR3 spans 15 residues. The germline gives CDR1 MRHNA, CDR2 SNTAGT. The CDR3 DNA is TGTGCCAGCAGCACCGGGACTAGCGGCTACAATGAGCAGTTCTTC. This translates into CASSTGTSGYNEQFF.

This chain connects TRBV7-2 to TRBJ2-5; 8 nucleotides match TRBD1. The germline CDR1 and CDR2 sequences are SGHTA and FQGNSA. The trim removed 4 bases at V and 6 bases at J, leaving 13 bases unmatched. The CDR3 is 16 amino acids. Written as DNA, the CDR3 is TGTGCCAGCAGCTCCCCGACAGGGGTGTCCAGGCAGACCCAGTACTTC. It encodes CASSSPTGVSRQTQYF.

This chain joins TRBV6-5 and TRBJ1-5; 11 bases line up with TRBD1. This CDR3 has 16 amino acids. CDR1 is MNHEY and CDR2 is SVGAGI in the germline V gene. J gave up 7 bases and V 4 bases, and 9 bases lay outside the gene matches. CDR3 sequence reads: CASSSHGTGGGQPQHF. The CDR3 region has the DNA TGTGCCAGCAGTTCCCACGGGACAGGGGGAGGACAGCCCCAGCATTTT.

This chain uses TRBV7-2 with TRBJ2-7; 7 nucleotides align to TRBD1. The germline CDR1 and CDR2 sequences are SGHTA and FQGNSA. The CDR3 extends over 14 amino acids. The J segment lost 4 bases and the V segment lost 1 base, leaving 4 bases of the junction unmatched. CDR3 DNA: TGTGCCAGCAGCTTAGGTGGACAGGAATACGAGCAGTACTTC. Translated, it gives CASSLGGQEYEQYF.

The gene calls are TRBV18 and TRBJ1-2, with D hard to call. Germline V gene sequence: CDR1 KGHSH, CDR2 LQKENI. Trimming shortened V by 3 bases and J by 1 base, and 9 bases separated the two germline ends. The CDR3 runs 14 residues. CDR3 sequence: CASSPRKDNYGYTF. The CDR3, as DNA: TGTGCCAGCTCACCGAGGAAGGATAACTATGGCTACACCTTC.

The chain couples TRBV3-1 (or the pseudogene TRBV3-2) to TRBJ2-5; D is perhaps TRBD1 (5 bases). Trimming pared 2 bases from V and 5 bases from J, leaving 9 bases between. CDR1 is LGHDT and CDR2 is YNNKEL in the germline V gene (reference sequence). The CDR3 extends over 13 amino acids. The CDR3 loop reads CASSQPPGETQYF. The CDR3, as DNA: TGTGCCAGCAGCCAACCGCCAGGGGAGACCCAGTACTTC.

The chain carries TRBV14 and TRBJ2-6, with D perhaps TRBD1 (6 bases). From germline, CDR1 is SGHDN and CDR2 FVKESK. The CDR3 is made up of 20 amino acids. V dropped 5 bases and J dropped 0 bases, with 23 bases sitting between them. The CDR3 loop reads CASSSRDTLTGPSGANVLTF. The CDR3 nucleotides read TGTGCCAGCAGCTCACGGGACACACTCACCGGGCCCTCTGGGGCCAACGTCCTGACTTTC.

The rearrangement joins TRBV7-9 to TRBJ2-2, with TRBD2 identical over 8 bases. This CDR3 contains 16 residues. The V gene end was trimmed by 4 bases and the J gene end by 7 bases; junction bases not matched to a gene: 11. Germline CDR1 reads SEHNR; CDR2 reads FQNEAQ (reference sequence). The CDR3 DNA reads as TGTGCCAGCAGCTCCACGGGGGGGGCCCCCCTCGGGGAGCTGTTTTTT. Amino acid sequence: CASSSTGGAPLGELFF. The full variable domain, in which reference TRBV7-9 and TRBJ2-2 provide the parts outside the CDR3, is DTGVSQNPRHKITKRGQNVTFRCDPISEHNRLYWYRQTLGQGPEFLTYFQNEAQLEKSRLLSDRFSAERPKGSFSTLEIQRTEQGDSAMYLCASSSTGGAPLGELFFGEGSRLTVL.

This chain joins TRBV3-1 (or the pseudogene TRBV3-2) and TRBJ1-1; 9 bases match TRBD1. The germline V gene has CDR1 LGHDT and CDR2 YNNKEL (reference sequence). V shed 6 bases and J 1 base; nucleotides not matched to a gene: 0. The length of the CDR3 is 13 residues. CDR3 amino acids: CASRGQGNTEAFF. CDR3 nucleotide sequence: TGTGCCAGCAGGGGACAGGGGAACACTGAAGCTTTCTTT.

This chain joins TRBV5-8 and TRBJ1-4; weak D call: TRBD1 (6 bases). The CDR3 totals 16 residues. Deletions cut 1 base from V and 8 bases from J, with 18 bases between. Germline V gene sequence: CDR1 SGHTS, CDR2 YDEGEE. CDR3 region: CASSLILGTLGEKLFF. DNA of the CDR3: TGTGCCAGCAGCTTGATATTAGGGACACTCGGGGAAAAACTGTTTTTT.

The V call is TRBV5-1, the J call TRBJ1-6; TRBD1 agrees at 10 bases. J gave up 10 bases and V 0 bases, and 13 bases lay outside the gene matches. CDR1 is SGHRS and CDR2 is YFSETQ in the germline V gene. The CDR3 has 18 residues. The CDR3 DNA sequence: TGCGCCAGCAGCTTGGAAGTTATAGGGGGACAGGGGAGATCACCCCTCCACTTT. Its protein product is CASSLEVIGGQGRSPLHF.

In nucleotides, the CDR3 is TGTGCCAGCAGCCAATACGCGGGGGCGAACACCGGGGAGCTGTTTTTT. Residues: CASSQYAGANTGELFF. V and J are TRBV3-1 (or the pseudogene TRBV3-2) and TRBJ2-2; 7 bases match TRBD2. Germline V gene sequence: CDR1 LGHDT, CDR2 YNNKEL (reference sequence). With 2 bases clipped from V and 0 bases from J, the junction kept 3 bases outside the gene matches. The CDR3 covers 16 residues.

The DNA for the CDR3 is TGTGCCAGCAGCTTAGCGCAGGGGGCTGAAAAACTGTTTTTT. It encodes CASSLAQGAEKLFF. V usage is TRBV7-9 and J usage is TRBJ1-4; 8 bases are shared with TRBD1. Germline CDR1 SEHNR, CDR2 FQNEAQ (reference sequence). Trimming took 0 bases from V and 7 from J; bases not matched to a gene: 1. The CDR3 extends over 14 amino acids. Complete variable domain (other parts from reference TRBV7-9 and TRBJ1-4): DTGVSQNPRHKITKRGQNVTFRCDPISEHNRLYWYRQTLGQGPEFLTYFQNEAQLEKSRLLSDRFSAERPKGSFSTLEIQRTEQGDSAMYLCASSLAQGAEKLFFGSGTQLSVL.

The J gene is TRBJ2-1, the V gene TRBV7-8; 7 bases match TRBD2. The CDR3 covers 17 residues. Germline lookup yields CDR1 SGHVS and CDR2 FQNEAQ. With V trimmed by 5 bases and J by 4 bases, 14 bases remained unmatched. The CDR3 nucleotides are TGTGCCAGCAGCCTAAACCCTTGGGCGGGGGAATACAATGAGCAGTTCTTC. Protein product: CASSLNPWAGEYNEQFF.

The rearrangement links TRBV3-1 (or the pseudogene TRBV3-2) to TRBJ2-5, with 11 nucleotides matching TRBD2. Germline CDR1 is LGHDT and CDR2 is YNNKEL (reference sequence). CDR3 length equals 18 residues. With V trimmed by 2 bases and J by 0 bases, 8 bases remained unmatched. CDR3 sequence: CASSQQLAGAPYQETQYF. CDR3 DNA sequence: TGTGCCAGCAGCCAACAACTAGCGGGGGCTCCGTACCAAGAGACCCAGTACTTC.